The 22 T cell receptor beta chains below come from one sample, sequenced in a study of shared clonotypes between healthy human individuals. Method: immunoSEQ multiplex PCR; TCRdb's copy keeps in-frame clones and lacks some. The repertoire includes 980,000 or so clones, roughly 72% of them detected once, and over 1.3% sits in the top ten. The sequencing sample was made of memory CD4+ T cells sorted from blood. Subset here: CD45RA-negative fraction. These receptors came from a man between 18 and 29 years old in good health.

The chain links TRBV28 to TRBJ1-5; D not certain. The CDR3 totals 15 residues. Germline CDR1 is MDHEN and CDR2 is SYDVKM. V lost 6 bases and J lost 0, with 12 bases in between. The CDR3 spells CASRPGTNSNQPQHF. CDR3 coding DNA: TGTGCCAGCAGACCCGGTACGAATAGCAATCAGCCCCAGCATTTT.

The V and J genes are TRBV30 and TRBJ2-7; 7 bases align to TRBD1. V lost 3 bases to trimming and J lost 3 bases; unmatched junction nucleotides: 2. The CDR3 is 12 residues long. Germline-derived CDR1 and CDR2 are GTSNPN and SVGIG (reference sequence). CDR3 DNA sequence: TGTGCCTGGAGAGGGGACAGCTACGAGCAGTACTTC. Its protein is CAWRGDSYEQYF.

V gene TRBV15 combines with J gene TRBJ2-5, with 8 bases fitting TRBD2. CDR3 length: 19 amino acids. Germline V gene sequence: CDR1 LNHNV, CDR2 YYDKDF (reference sequence). J gave up 2 bases and V 1 base, and 15 bases lay outside the gene matches. The CDR3 loop is CATSRAPPGERGLQETQYF. CDR3 DNA sequence: TGTGCCACCAGCAGAGCCCCGCCAGGAGAGCGGGGGTTACAAGAGACCCAGTACTTC.

The gene calls are TRBV5-6 and TRBJ2-5; the D is unclear. The germline V gene encodes CDR1 SGHDT and CDR2 YYEEEE. The CDR3 covers 15 residues. With 4 bases removed from V and 4 bases from J, the gap between germline ends came to 17 bases. CDR3 sequence: CASSPAPQVVETQYF. The CDR3 bases are TGTGCCAGCAGCCCAGCCCCTCAGGTCGTAGAGACCCAGTACTTC. The whole variable domain, remainder taken from reference TRBV5-6 and TRBJ2-5, is DAGVTQSPTHLIKTRGQQVTLRCSPKSGHDTVSWYQQALGQGPQFIFQYYEEEERQRGNFPDRFSGHQFPNYSSELNVNALLLGDSALYLCASSPAPQVVETQYFGPGTRLLVL.

This chain links TRBV5-4 with TRBJ2-7; 9 nucleotides match TRBD1. From germline, CDR1 is SGHNT and CDR2 YYREEE (reference sequence). J was trimmed by 6 bases and V by 4 bases; bases with no gene match: 17. The CDR3 consists of 17 residues. CDR3 protein: CASSGTDRGIKSGEQYF. DNA of the CDR3: TGTGCCAGCAGCGGGACCGACAGGGGGATCAAATCGGGCGAGCAGTACTTC. The whole variable domain, filled in from reference TRBV5-4 and TRBJ2-7, reads ETGVTQSPTHLIKTRGQQVTLRCSSQSGHNTVSWYQQALGQGPQFIFQYYREEENGRGNFPPRFSGLQFPNYSSELNVNALELDDSALYLCASSGTDRGIKSGEQYFGPGTRLTVT.

The V gene is TRBV10-3, the J gene TRBJ2-5; possible D gene TRBD1, 6 bases. The CDR3 has 14 residues. Germline loops: CDR1 ENHRY, CDR2 SYGVKD. The CDR3 DNA reads TGTGCATCCCGCCAGGGGCCTCAACAAGAGACCCAGTACTTC. As protein: CASRQGPQQETQYF.

The chain has TRBV5-1 and TRBJ2-7; D may be TRBD1 or TRBD2 (5 bases each). The germline V gene encodes CDR1 SGHRS and CDR2 YFSETQ. Trimming cost V 0 bases and J 3 bases, with 13 bases left between them. CDR3 size: 15 residues. CDR3 nucleotides: TGCGCCAGCAGCTTGGGACGGGACCATAACTACGAGCAGTACTTC. Its translation is CASSLGRDHNYEQYF.

This clone was seen only a few times. The gene calls are TRBV6-1 and TRBJ1-6; TRBD1 might be the D (5 bases). CDR3 length: 14 amino acids. Trimming shortened V by 7 bases and J by 5 bases, and 12 bases separated the two germline ends. CDR1 and CDR2 (germline): MNHNS, SASEGT. The CDR3 loop reads CASTQGLDNSPLHF. CDR3 coding DNA: TGTGCCAGCACCCAGGGTTTGGATAATTCACCCCTCCACTTT.

A single count supports this clone. The chain uses TRBV13 and TRBJ1-3; D remains ambiguous. Trimming removed 3 bases at V and 8 bases at J, with 8 bases between. The CDR3 runs to 12 residues. Germline CDR1 and CDR2: PRHDT and FYEKMQ (reference sequence). The CDR3 is CASSFGWDTIYF. The CDR3 DNA follows: TGTGCCAGCAGCTTTGGCTGGGACACCATATATTTT.

V is TRBV28 and J is TRBJ1-2; possibly TRBD1 for D (5 bases). Trimming pared 2 bases from V and 2 bases from J, leaving 9 bases between. Germline-derived CDR1 and CDR2 are MDHEN and SYDVKM. This CDR3 spans 14 amino acids. CDR3 nucleotide sequence: TGTGCCAGCAGTTTAGGGGCTTCGAACTATGGCTACACCTTC. Protein: CASSLGASNYGYTF.

This rearrangement joins TRBV10-3 to TRBJ1-3; possibly TRBD1 for D (6 bases). The ends were cut back, 6 bases at V and 2 bases at J, with 14 bases in the middle. Germline CDR1 is ENHRY and CDR2 is SYGVKD. The CDR3 sequence is 15 residues long. This CDR3 reads CAISPGTSAGNTIYF. Here the CDR3 DNA reads TGTGCCATCAGCCCCGGGACAAGTGCTGGAAACACCATATATTTT.

The CDR3 reads CASSALAGPHEQYF. The CDR3 DNA reads TGTGCCAGCAGCGCGCTAGCGGGACCCCACGAGCAGTACTTC. The J gene is TRBJ2-7, the V gene TRBV11-2; 9 bases are a match to TRBD2. J lost 5 bases, V lost 5 bases, and 7 bases had no gene match. CDR1 SGHAT and CDR2 FQNNGV come from the germline V gene. The CDR3 totals 14 residues.

The gene calls are TRBV10-3 and TRBJ1-4; no reliable D call. Trimming left V 3 bases short and J 0 bases short, with 8 bases between. The CDR3 runs 15 residues. CDR1 is ENHRY and CDR2 is SYGVKD in the germline V gene. CDR3 nucleotide sequence: TGTGCCATCAGTGATGGGAGTGCAACTAATGAAAAACTGTTTTTT. As protein: CAISDGSATNEKLFF.

This clone was counted between two and nine times. The chain recombines TRBV27 with TRBJ1-1; tentatively, D is TRBD1 (5 bases). Trimming removed 3 bases from V and 4 bases from J, with 12 bases in between. Germline V CDR1 and CDR2: MNHEY, SMNVEV (reference sequence). CDR3 size: 14 residues. The CDR3 nucleotides are TGTGCCAGCAGTTTTGGGGCAGTGGGCACTGAAGCTTTCTTT. This codes for CASSFGAVGTEAFF.

The genes are TRBV5-1 and TRBJ2-6; a weak D match, TRBD2 (5 bases). This CDR3 region has 17 residues. Trimming shortened V by 4 bases and J by 0 bases, and 14 bases separated the two germline ends. CDR1 is SGHRS, CDR2 YFSETQ, per germline. The CDR3 here is CASSKDFSLSGANVLTF. The CDR3 DNA is TGCGCCAGCAGCAAGGACTTTTCCCTCTCTGGGGCCAACGTCCTGACTTTC. The variable domain in full, completed from reference TRBV5-1 and TRBJ2-6, reads KAGVTQTPRYLIKTRGQQVTLSCSPISGHRSVSWYQQTPGQGLQFLFEYFSETQRNKGNFPGRFSGRQFSNSRSEMNVSTLELGDSALYLCASSKDFSLSGANVLTFGAGSRLTVL.

V is TRBV30 and J is TRBJ1-5, with D tentatively TRBD1 (6 bases). The CDR3 contains 15 residues. Germline lookup yields CDR1 GTSNPN and CDR2 SVGIG (reference sequence). V was pared by 2 bases and J by 2 bases, with 13 bases between. The CDR3 DNA reads as TGTGCCTGGAGTACCGGGGGGCGCGGCAATCAGCCCCAGCATTTT. As protein: CAWSTGGRGNQPQHF. Full variable domain (missing parts from reference TRBV30 and TRBJ1-5): SQTIHQWPATLVQPVGSPLSLECTVEGTSNPNLYWYRQAAGRGLQLLFYSVGIGQISSEVPQNLSASRPQDRQFILSSKKLLLSDSGFYLCAWSTGGRGNQPQHFGDGTRLSIL.

This rearrangement joins TRBV29-1 to TRBJ2-1; TRBD1 agrees at 7 bases. Looked up from germline, CDR1 is SQVTM and CDR2 is ANQGSEA. V was clipped by 1 base and J by 16 bases; unmatched bases: 16. This CDR3 comprises 14 residues. The CDR3 loop is CSVEVNFRAQGKFF. Here the CDR3 DNA reads TGCAGCGTTGAAGTTAATTTTAGAGCACAGGGGAAATTCTTC.

The chain has TRBV5-1 and TRBJ2-2, with TRBD1 as a possible D gene (5 bases). The CDR3 is made up of 14 amino acids. V dropped 4 bases and J dropped 3 bases, with 10 bases sitting between them. Germline-derived CDR1 and CDR2 are SGHRS and YFSETQ. For the CDR3, the DNA is TGCGCCAGCAGCATGGCAGGGTACACCGGGGAGCTGTTTTTT. As protein: CASSMAGYTGELFF.

The rearrangement links TRBV27 to TRBJ2-7, with 9 bases fitting TRBD2. There are 16 residues in the CDR3. The V gene end was trimmed by 5 bases and the J gene end by 6 bases; junction bases not matched to a gene: 14. CDR1 MNHEY and CDR2 SMNVEV come from the germline V gene (reference sequence). The CDR3 spells CASSPSGGSGRVEQYF. As DNA, the CDR3 is TGTGCCAGCAGTCCCTCCGGGGGTAGCGGGAGAGTCGAGCAGTACTTC.

Details on this clone: The junction shows a germline mismatch at one end, possibly a read error. The chain couples TRBV7-7 to TRBJ2-3, with 7 bases that match TRBD1. This CDR3 has 13 amino acids. The germline CDR1 and CDR2 sequences are SSHAT and FNYEAQ (reference sequence). DNA of the CDR3: TGTGCTAGCAGCCTTGGACAGGCAGATACGCAGTATTTT. Translating gives CASSLGQADTQYF.

V gene TRBV30 combines with J gene TRBJ1-2; D possibly corresponds to TRBD1 (6 bases). There are 14 residues in the CDR3. Trimming took 2 bases from V and 4 from J, leaving 14 bases between them. Looked up from germline, CDR1 is GTSNPN and CDR2 is SVGIG (reference sequence). The CDR3 sequence is CAWSLGRTVYGYTF. CDR3 DNA: TGTGCCTGGAGTCTGGGTCGGACAGTCTATGGCTACACCTTC.

This sequence joins TRBV19 and TRBJ2-1, with a tentative D call TRBD1 (6 bases). This CDR3 comprises 15 residues. From germline, CDR1 is LNHDA and CDR2 SQIVND (reference sequence). V lost 6 bases and J 0 bases, leaving 12 bases between the germline ends. The DNA of the CDR3 is TGTGCCAGTAGGATGGACAGTAGCTCCTACAATGAGCAGTTCTTC. Its translation: CASRMDSSSYNEQFF.